This T cell receptor beta chain was captured in a study of CD8 T cells in Susac syndrome. Study results and limitations: The study's TCR sequencing and HLA analysis covered a relatively small number of individuals, and the study acknowledged this.

Matching for age and sex applied to the controls, who were healthy donors. The CDR3 totals 13 residues. Germline V gene lookup returns CDR1 LGHNA and CDR2 YSLEER. V lost 1 base and J lost 13, with 14 bases in between. This clonotype was counted a single time. Its antigen is unidentified. Reverse transcription used roughly 0.45 to 1 ug RNA and random hexamers. TCRdb reprocessed the immunoSEQ multiplex PCR reads with MiXCR, giving one entry per CDR3 protein. Among approximately 65,000 distinct CDR3 sequences listed, roughly 92% were seen once. The gene calls are TRBV4-3 and TRBJ2-1, with D perhaps TRBD1 or TRBD2 (5 bases each). Sample: CD8+ T cells from PBMCs. The TCR originated in a human donor in good health. CDR3 bases: TGCGCCAGCAGCCAAGGAAGGGGAGTCAAACAGTTCTTC. It yields the protein CASSQGRGVKQFF.